These T cell receptor beta chains were read from a single sample in a study of T cells in Graves' hyperthyroidism and ophthalmopathy. TCRdb passed the multiplex PCR reads through MiXCR, listing each CDR3 protein once. The sample lists a few hundred thousand distinct CDR3 sequences; roughly 13% were seen once. The sample taken for sequencing was blood. All receptors derive from a man aged 25-45 years with Graves' hyperthyroidism that later progressed to Graves' ophthalmopathy. Both conserved end residues are part of each CDR3. A D gene is named only where the DNA matches it firmly. Where a row states a size, it is once, few, many or the class of an expanded clone; other rows omit it.

CDR3 protein: CASSSPGFPYEQYF; CDR3 DNA: TGTGCCAGCAGTTCCCCGGGGTTCCCCTACGAGCAGTACTTC; D gene: -; J gene: TRBJ2-7; clone size: few; V gene: TRBV6-1
CDR3 protein: CASSSGTNIQYF; CDR3 DNA: TGTGCCAGCAGCTCAGGGACGAACATTCAGTACTTC; D gene: -; J gene: TRBJ2-4; clone size: many; V gene: TRBV12-3/TRBV12-4
CDR3 protein: CASSPTVNNQPQHF; CDR3 DNA: TGTGCCAGCTCACCGACGGTGAACAATCAGCCCCAGCATTTT; D gene: -; J gene: TRBJ1-5; clone size: many; V gene: TRBV18
CDR3 protein: CAIQRDSHTEAFF; CDR3 DNA: TGTGCCATCCAGAGGGACAGTCACACTGAAGCTTTCTTT; D gene: TRBD1; J gene: TRBJ1-1; clone size: -; V gene: TRBV6-1
CDR3 protein: CASSPGDLDIQETQYF; CDR3 DNA: TGTGCCAGCAGCCCCGGCGACCTAGATATCCAAGAGACCCAGTACTTC; D gene: -; J gene: TRBJ2-5; clone size: -; V gene: TRBV7-8
CDR3 protein: CASSFISQETQYF; CDR3 DNA: TGTGCCAGCAGCTTCATCTCGCAAGAGACCCAGTACTTC; D gene: -; J gene: TRBJ2-5; clone size: -; V gene: TRBV5-4
CDR3 protein: CASRPFVGRTDTQYF; CDR3 DNA: TGTGCCAGCAGACCGTTTGTGGGGCGCACAGATACGCAGTATTTT; D gene: -; J gene: TRBJ2-3; clone size: many; V gene: TRBV12-3/TRBV12-4
CDR3 protein: CSAPTPPSYEQYF; CDR3 DNA: TGCAGCGCCCCAACTCCCCCCTCCTACGAGCAGTACTTC; D gene: -; J gene: TRBJ2-7; clone size: many; V gene: TRBV20-1
CDR3 protein: CASSTRESGNTIYF; CDR3 DNA: TGTGCCAGTAGTACCAGGGAGTCTGGAAACACCATATATTTT; D gene: -; J gene: TRBJ1-3; clone size: many; V gene: TRBV19
CDR3 protein: CASSSTRQGTPYEQYF; CDR3 DNA: TGTGCCAGCAGCTCCACCCGACAGGGAACCCCCTACGAGCAGTACTTC; D gene: TRBD1; J gene: TRBJ2-7; clone size: -; V gene: TRBV12-3/TRBV12-4
CDR3 protein: CAWSVRGQGVQPQHF; CDR3 DNA: TGTGCCTGGAGTGTAAGGGGACAGGGAGTTCAGCCCCAGCATTTT; D gene: TRBD1; J gene: TRBJ1-5; clone size: -; V gene: TRBV30
CDR3 protein: CAWSLWTDNSPLHF; CDR3 DNA: TGTGCCTGGAGTCTCTGGACAGATAATTCACCCCTCCACTTT; D gene: -; J gene: TRBJ1-6; clone size: few; V gene: TRBV30
CDR3 protein: CSARTGIIDEQFF; CDR3 DNA: TGCAGCGCGAGGACAGGGATAATCGATGAGCAGTTCTTC; D gene: TRBD1; J gene: TRBJ2-1; clone size: many; V gene: TRBV29-1
CDR3 protein: CASNPQGQGGNTIYF; CDR3 DNA: TGTGCCAGCAACCCTCAAGGGCAGGGAGGAAACACCATATATTTT; D gene: -; J gene: TRBJ1-3; clone size: few; V gene: TRBV6-1
CDR3 protein: CASSQASGGYNEQFF; CDR3 DNA: TGTGCCAGCAGCCAGGCTAGCGGGGGGTACAATGAGCAGTTCTTC; D gene: TRBD2; J gene: TRBJ2-1; clone size: many; V gene: TRBV7-9
CDR3 protein: CASSVAGGREEQFF; CDR3 DNA: TGTGCCAGCAGCGTAGCGGGGGGGCGCGAAGAGCAGTTCTTC; D gene: TRBD2; J gene: TRBJ2-1; clone size: -; V gene: TRBV9
CDR3 protein: CASSYGGEQFF; CDR3 DNA: TGTGCCAGCAGTTACGGGGGCGAGCAGTTCTTC; D gene: -; J gene: TRBJ2-1; clone size: few; V gene: TRBV6-2/TRBV6-3
CDR3 protein: CASSYSMRTSYEQYF; CDR3 DNA: TGTGCCAGCAGTTACTCGATGAGGACATCCTACGAGCAGTACTTC; D gene: -; J gene: TRBJ2-7; clone size: few; V gene: TRBV6-5
CDR3 protein: CASSLVDSGYNEQFF; CDR3 DNA: TGCGCCAGCAGCTTGGTAGATTCGGGATACAATGAGCAGTTCTTC; D gene: -; J gene: TRBJ2-1; clone size: many; V gene: TRBV5-1
CDR3 protein: CASSLAGTYNEQFF; CDR3 DNA: TGCGCCAGCAGCTTGGCTGGGACCTACAATGAGCAGTTCTTC; D gene: -; J gene: TRBJ2-1; clone size: few; V gene: TRBV5-1
CDR3 protein: CASSRLDREGQPQHF; CDR3 DNA: TGTGCCAGTAGTAGACTGGACAGGGAAGGTCAGCCCCAGCATTTT; D gene: TRBD1; J gene: TRBJ1-5; clone size: many; V gene: TRBV19
CDR3 protein: CASSAKTGREQYF; CDR3 DNA: TGTGCCAGCAGTGCCAAGACAGGGCGCGAGCAGTACTTC; D gene: TRBD1; J gene: TRBJ2-7; clone size: -; V gene: TRBV2
CDR3 protein: CASSLGGPGNEQFF; CDR3 DNA: TGTGCCAGCAGCTTGGGGGGGCCCGGAAATGAGCAGTTCTTC; D gene: -; J gene: TRBJ2-1; clone size: -; V gene: TRBV5-6
CDR3 protein: CASSLVLLAGGWHNEQFF; CDR3 DNA: TGTGCCAGCAGTTTAGTCTTACTAGCGGGGGGGTGGCACAATGAGCAGTTCTTC; D gene: TRBD2; J gene: TRBJ2-1; clone size: many; V gene: TRBV12-3/TRBV12-4
CDR3 protein: CASKRGTDINQPQHF; CDR3 DNA: TGTGCCAGCAAAAGGGGGACAGACATTAATCAGCCCCAGCATTTT; D gene: TRBD1; J gene: TRBJ1-5; clone size: few; V gene: TRBV6-1